The 17 T cell receptor beta chains reported below all come from one sample, sequenced in a study of blood T cells in healthy people across ages. Using a J-beta primer mix together with a sample-barcoded 5' primer, a second PCR was run for about 7 to 12 cycles. Each CDR3 protein is one row after TCRdb ran MiXCR on the 5' RACE reads. The sample includes fewer than 900,000 distinct CDR3 sequences, 49% of them seen just once. Specimen: blood. The source is a woman aged 55-69 years in good health.

This clonotype has only one observation. V is TRBV29-1 and J is TRBJ2-1, with a weak D call TRBD2 (5 bases). The J call may be in error: the DNA end matches TRBJ2-7 better. CDR3 size: 14 residues. From germline, CDR1 is SQVTM and CDR2 ANQGSEA. CDR3 loop: CSVWLGSSYNEQYF. Written as DNA, the CDR3 is TGCAGCGTTTGGTTAGGGAGCTCCTACAATGAGCAGTACTTC.

In its sample, this clonotype was seen a few times. The rearrangement joins TRBV6-2 or TRBV6-3 to TRBJ2-1, with 9 bases lining up with TRBD1. The germline V gene encodes CDR1 MNHEY and CDR2 SVGEGT. This CDR3 has 15 amino acids. V dropped 5 bases and J dropped 0; count of bases not matched to a gene: 2. The chain's CDR3 is CASSKTGGSYNEQFF. The CDR3 coding sequence is TGTGCCAGCAGTAAGACAGGGGGCTCCTACAATGAGCAGTTCTTC.

The chain employs TRBV9 and TRBJ2-5; D gene ambiguous. V gave up 0 bases and J gave up 2 bases, with 8 bases separating them. Germline CDR1 reads SGDLS; CDR2 reads YYNGEE. The CDR3 length is 14 residues. The CDR3, as DNA: TGTGCCAGCAGCGTAGGGGCCAAGCAAGAGACCCAGTACTTC. As protein: CASSVGAKQETQYF.

The CDR3 here is CASSLEGVGLDTQYF. For the CDR3, the DNA is TGCGCCAGCAGCTTGGAAGGAGTTGGGTTGGATACGCAGTATTTT. This chain uses TRBV5-1 with TRBJ2-3; D not certain. The CDR3 runs to 15 residues. Germline V gene lookup returns CDR1 SGHRS and CDR2 YFSETQ. Between the trimmed V and J ends, which lost 0 bases and 6 bases, there was a span of 14 bases.

This clonotype has only a few counts. The chain has TRBV29-1 and TRBJ2-3, with TRBD2 matching over 9 bases. Trimming at V came to 4 bases and at J to 2 bases, leaving 10 bases not matched to a gene. The CDR3 covers 16 residues. Germline V CDR1 and CDR2: SQVTM, ANQGSEA. The chain's CDR3 is CSVAPSGASTTDTQYF. CDR3 DNA sequence: TGCAGCGTTGCCCCTAGCGGGGCCTCAACCACAGATACGCAGTATTTT.

The V call is TRBV5-1, the J call TRBJ2-7; 9 bases are a match to TRBD1. Per germline, CDR1 SGHRS and CDR2 YFSETQ. V lost 2 bases, J lost 5 bases, and 5 bases stayed unmatched. The CDR3 totals 14 residues. CDR3 amino acids: CASSLQGAQNEQYF. DNA of the CDR3: TGCGCCAGCAGCTTACAGGGGGCGCAAAACGAGCAGTACTTC.

This clonotype occurred a few times. V is TRBV27 and J is TRBJ1-2; no definite D call. V lost 5 bases, J lost 3 bases, and 10 bases lay in between. The CDR3 has 13 residues. Germline V gene lookup returns CDR1 MNHEY and CDR2 SMNVEV (reference sequence). The CDR3 coding sequence is TGTGCCAGCAGTAACGGGATTTACTATGGCTACACCTTC. This codes for CASSNGIYYGYTF.

This clonotype was observed a few times. The gene calls are TRBV20-1 and TRBJ1-5; D unclear. The CDR3 is made up of 16 amino acids. The germline V and J ends were trimmed by 0 bases and 1 base, with 13 bases remaining between them. Per the germline V gene, CDR1 is DFQATT and CDR2 is SNEGSKA (reference sequence). The CDR3 DNA follows: TGCAGTGCTAGAGACGGGCTGGACTACAGCAATCAGCCCCAGCATTTT. This encodes CSARDGLDYSNQPQHF.

The V gene is TRBV2, the J gene TRBJ2-3; unclear D gene. Germline loops: CDR1 SNHLY, CDR2 FYNNEI. This CDR3 is built from 13 residues. V gave up 7 bases and J gave up 5 bases, with 13 bases separating them. The CDR3 region has the DNA TGTGCCAGCACGTCCCTTCCGGTAGATACGCAGTATTTT. Protein product: CASTSLPVDTQYF.

The rearrangement uses TRBV20-1 and TRBJ2-1; 8 positions match TRBD2. V shed 6 bases, J shed 6 bases, and the junction held 1 base outside the gene matches. Per the germline V gene, CDR1 is DFQATT and CDR2 is SNEGSKA (reference sequence). CDR3 size: 11 residues. The CDR3 DNA sequence: TGCAGTGCCGGGAGGGGCAATGAGCAGTTCTTC. Its protein product is CSAGRGNEQFF.

This clonotype was found a few times. The chain links TRBV29-1 to TRBJ1-2; possibly TRBD1 for D (5 bases). Germline V gives CDR1 SQVTM, CDR2 ANQGSEA. Trimming took off 6 bases at V and 4 bases at J, with 9 bases between the two ends. This CDR3 has 11 amino acids. As DNA, the CDR3 is TGCAGCGTCAGGGTACCCTATGGCTACACCTTC. Its translation: CSVRVPYGYTF.

V and J are TRBV28 and TRBJ1-1; possibly TRBD1 for D (5 bases). Germline V gives CDR1 MDHEN, CDR2 SYDVKM. The CDR3 sequence is 13 residues long. V was pared by 6 bases and J by 7 bases, with 15 bases between. The CDR3 DNA reads as TGTGCCAGCAGGGACATCGGAGTCTTTGAAGCTTTCTTT. Amino acid sequence: CASRDIGVFEAFF.

The rearrangement joins TRBV7-2 to TRBJ2-3; tentative D call: TRBD1 (5 bases). Trimming took off 5 bases at V and 5 bases at J, with 11 bases between the two ends. The CDR3 extends over 13 amino acids. Germline V CDR1 and CDR2: SGHTA, FQGNSA. DNA of the CDR3: TGTGCCAGCAGCCCAAGACAGTTAGATACGCAGTATTTT. Translation: CASSPRQLDTQYF.

The chain has TRBV6-6 and TRBJ2-7; 7 positions match TRBD1. The V segment lost 7 bases and the J segment 6 bases; nucleotides outside the gene matches: 18. Per germline, CDR1 MNHNY and CDR2 SVGAGI (reference sequence). The CDR3 contains 16 residues. CDR3 DNA sequence: TGTGCCAGCAACAGAGCCGCTACAGGGGCCTATCTCGAGCAGTACTTC. Encoded protein: CASNRAATGAYLEQYF.

The V gene is TRBV9, the J gene TRBJ2-1; 8 positions agree with TRBD1. Germline CDR1 SGDLS, CDR2 YYNGEE. This CDR3 spans 17 amino acids. V shed 3 bases and J 0 bases; nucleotides not matched to a gene: 8. The CDR3 sequence is CASSARQTGDSYNEQFF. Here the CDR3 DNA reads TGTGCCAGCAGCGCCAGACAGACAGGGGACTCCTACAATGAGCAGTTCTTC.

This chain uses TRBV10-3 with TRBJ2-6; weak D call: TRBD1 (6 bases). CDR1 ENHRY and CDR2 SYGVKD come from the germline V gene. V lost 5 bases and J lost 0, with 8 bases in between. CDR3 length equals 15 residues. In DNA form, the CDR3 reads TGTGCCATCAGTTACAGGGTCTCTGGGGCCAACGTCCTGACTTTC. It encodes CAISYRVSGANVLTF.

This clonotype has only a few counts. The chain has TRBV3-1 and TRBJ1-5; D uncertain. The CDR3 runs 13 residues. Germline V gene sequence: CDR1 LGHDT, CDR2 YNNKEL (reference sequence). The V end lost 3 bases, the J end lost 4 bases, and 7 bases lay between the germline ends. The CDR3 here is CASSQSGNQPQHF. DNA for the CDR3: TGTGCCAGCAGCCAGTCGGGAAATCAGCCCCAGCATTTT.